This TCR beta chain was found in a study of blood T cell repertoires in COVID-19. Overall study context: T cells, B-cell-depleted T cells, or PBMCs supplied cDNA or gDNA.

As originally analysed: Reference gene primer amplification gave estimated nucleated cell counts. Produced via immunoSEQ multiplex PCR; TCRdb's table is partial and in-frame only. That table is the source of V, J and clone size, and D and trimming were worked out from the DNA. The repertoire holds a few hundred thousand clones, with just under 85% as singletons. This clone has just one count. Across over 20 US areas, participants ranged in age from roughly 18 to 95 years. The V gene's germline CDR1 is SGHRS and CDR2 YFSETQ. The CDR3 runs 15 residues. V lost 0 bases to trimming and J lost 6 bases, with 13 bases between them.

Sequenced: PBMCs or T cells enriched from blood (not recorded which). This chain uses TRBV5-1 with TRBJ2-1; D not certain. The clonotype originates from a woman aged 40 to 50 with acute COVID-19. CDR3 coding DNA: TGCGCCAGCAGCTTGGGCGGTGCCCTCGGCAATGAGCAGTTCTTC. Translating it yields CASSLGGALGNEQFF.